These T cell receptor beta chains were read from a single sample in a study of cytomegalovirus exposure and HLA in healthy donors. Sequenced by immunoSEQ multiplex PCR; TCRdb stores in-frame clones only, minus some. Here the sample spans around 130,000 clones, around 9% being singletons. Sequencing was carried out using PBMCs. The receptors were gathered from a man aged 35-49 years in good health and CMV-seronegative. Both conserved end residues are part of each CDR3. D genes are given only for firm matches. Clone size appears in some rows only: once, few, many, or a class for an expanded clone.

TRBV7-2	-	-	TRBJ1-3	TGTGCCAGCAGCCCCTCGAGAGCCGGAAACACCATATATTTT	CASSPSRAGNTIYF
TRBV15	few	TRBD1	TRBJ2-3	TGTGCCACCAGCGGTGGTTCGGGACAGGGGTACACAGATACGCAGTATTTT	CATSGGSGQGYTDTQYF
TRBV7-9	-	-	TRBJ2-3	TGTGCCAGCAGTCTTGGGGGGGGCCGAGATACGCAGTATTTT	CASSLGGGRDTQYF
TRBV5-1	-	TRBD2	TRBJ2-7	TGCGCCAGCAGCCGGGGGGACGGATCCTACGAGCAGTACTTC	CASSRGDGSYEQYF
TRBV2	-	-	TRBJ1-1	TGTGCCAGCAGTGGCGTACTTGAAGCTTTCTTT	CASSGVLEAFF
TRBV7-9	few	TRBD2	TRBJ2-1	TGTGCCAGCAGCTCCGGACTAGTGGCCTACAATGAGCAGTTCTTC	CASSSGLVAYNEQFF
TRBV5-5	few	TRBD2	TRBJ2-7	TGTGCCAGCAGCTTAGGGAGGGCCTACGAGCAGTACTTC	CASSLGRAYEQYF
TRBV10-3	few	TRBD2	TRBJ2-1	TGTGCCATCAATTACCTACCTAGCGGGGGGGCCTTGAGCTCCTACAATGAGCAGTTCTTC	CAINYLPSGGALSSYNEQFF
TRBV28	-	-	TRBJ1-2	TGTGCCAGCACCACCCCCTCGGCGGGGCGCTATGGCTACACCTTC	CASTTPSAGRYGYTF
TRBV6-6	-	-	TRBJ2-7	TGTGCCAGCAGTTACCAGAACGAGCAGTACTTC	CASSYQNEQYF
TRBV2	-	-	TRBJ1-5	TGTGCCAGCACGAGAGGCGATCAGCCCCAGCATTTT	CASTRGDQPQHF
TRBV11-2	-	TRBD1	TRBJ2-7	TGTGCCAGCAGCTTAGGACAGGGGGAGTACGAGCAGTACTTC	CASSLGQGEYEQYF
TRBV27	-	-	TRBJ2-7	TGTGCCAGCAGCCCCATACAGGGTAAACCCCTCTACGAGCAGTACTTC	CASSPIQGKPLYEQYF
TRBV28	-	-	TRBJ1-1	TGTGCCAGCTCTGGCGGGACTGAAGCTTTCTTT	CASSGGTEAFF
TRBV27	few	-	TRBJ2-7	TGTGCCAGCAGTTTAGTGGCCCAGCGGGTCCCCTACGAGCAGTACTTC	CASSLVAQRVPYEQYF
TRBV5-4	-	-	TRBJ2-1	TGTGCCAGCAGCTTGTCGGGCTACAATGAGCAGTTCTTC	CASSLSGYNEQFF
TRBV7-9	-	TRBD2	TRBJ2-3	TGTGCCAGCAGGAGACTAGCGGGGAACACAGATACGCAGTATTTT	CASRRLAGNTDTQYF
TRBV7-9	-	TRBD2	TRBJ2-7	TGTGCCAGCAGCCCCCCTAGCGGGGGGGGATCCTACGAGCAGTACTTC	CASSPPSGGGSYEQYF
TRBV9	-	TRBD1	TRBJ2-3	TGTGCCAGCAGCTCAACGACAGGGACAGATACGCAGTATTTT	CASSSTTGTDTQYF
TRBV5-1	-	-	TRBJ1-6	TGCGCCAGCGGAACAGGGTCCAATTCACCCCTCCACTTT	CASGTGSNSPLHF
TRBV12-5	few	TRBD1	TRBJ1-2	TGTGCTAGTGGTAACCCGGACAGGCGGCGCTGGGAGAGCTATGGCTACACCTTC	CASGNPDRRRWESYGYTF
TRBV9	few	-	TRBJ1-4	TGTGCCAGCAGCGTAGACACAGGGCGGAATGAAAAACTGTTTTTT	CASSVDTGRNEKLFF
TRBV5-5	-	-	TRBJ1-5	TGTGCCAGCAGCATGGGACTTAGGGGGAATAGCAATCAGCCCCAGCATTTT	CASSMGLRGNSNQPQHF
TRBV7-6	few	TRBD2	TRBJ2-1	TGTGCCAGCAGCCCTAGCGGGGGGAGTCTTGGCAATGAGCAGTTCTTC	CASSPSGGSLGNEQFF
TRBV7-6	-	-	TRBJ2-5	TGTGCCAGCAGCTCCCCTACTGCTAGCCCATGGGGGACCCAGTACTTC	CASSSPTASPWGTQYF
TRBV9	-	TRBD1	TRBJ1-3	TGTGCCAGCAGCTTATCCCAGGGGGCGGGAAACACCATATATTTT	CASSLSQGAGNTIYF
TRBV6-6	few	TRBD1	TRBJ2-3	TGTGCCAGCCTCTCCGGTGGGGACAGGGTAATTGATACGCAGTATTTT	CASLSGGDRVIDTQYF
TRBV6-1	few	-	TRBJ1-2	TGTGCCAGCAGTGAAGCGGCAGATAACTATGGCTACACCTTC	CASSEAADNYGYTF
TRBV4-3	-	TRBD1	TRBJ1-2	TGCGCCAGCAAGCATGTGCAGGGGGTCGGCTACACCTTC	CASKHVQGVGYTF
TRBV18	-	-	TRBJ1-5	TGTGCCAGCTCACCCGCCCGGGTCGAACAGCCCCAGCATTTT	CASSPARVEQPQHF
TRBV11-2	few	-	TRBJ2-3	TGTGCCAGCAGCTTTACAGGACAGAGCACAGATACGCAGTATTTT	CASSFTGQSTDTQYF
TRBV5-1	few	TRBD1	TRBJ2-1	TGCGCCAGCAGCTTGGCCGAACAGGGGCTTGGCAATGAGCAGTTCTTC	CASSLAEQGLGNEQFF
TRBV28	few	TRBD1	TRBJ1-2	TGTGCCAGCAGGACAGGGAACAACTATGGCTACACCTTC	CASRTGNNYGYTF
TRBV6-1	few	-	TRBJ1-2	TGTGCCAGCAGTCCTACAGGGAACTATGGCTACACCTTC	CASSPTGNYGYTF
TRBV27	-	-	TRBJ1-1	TGTGCCAGCAGTTTCGGTACCCCTACCGAGGGCGGTACTGAAGCTTTCTTT	CASSFGTPTEGGTEAFF
TRBV30	few	-	TRBJ1-1	TGTGCCTGGACCCTCGGGGGGGCGGGTGAAGCTTTCTTT	CAWTLGGAGEAFF
TRBV28	few	-	TRBJ1-2	TGTGCCAGCAGTAGTGGCGGCTACACCTTC	CASSSGGYTF
TRBV6-1	few	TRBD2	TRBJ2-3	TGTGCCAGCAGTAAAGTCCTAGCGGGGGGAAGTACAGATACGCAGTATTTT	CASSKVLAGGSTDTQYF
TRBV5-4	-	TRBD1	TRBJ1-2	TGTGCCAGCAGCCCGTGGATGGAGGGGGCAAGGGAATATGGCTACACCTTC	CASSPWMEGAREYGYTF
TRBV30	few	-	TRBJ2-3	TGTGCCTGGTCCCAGGGCCCCGATACGCAGTATTTT	CAWSQGPDTQYF
TRBV5-8	-	-	TRBJ2-6	TGTGCCAGCAGCTTCAGGAACTCTGGGGCCAACGTCCTGACTTTC	CASSFRNSGANVLTF
TRBV19	-	-	TRBJ1-5	TGTGCCAGTAGTATCGGTTTCAATCAGCCCCAGCATTTT	CASSIGFNQPQHF
TRBV5-5	-	TRBD2	TRBJ2-3	TGTGCCAGCAGCGACCATCGGGGGGAGGGAGATACGCAGTATTTT	CASSDHRGEGDTQYF
TRBV6-6	-	-	TRBJ1-2	TGTGCCAGCAGTTACGGGGCCAACTATGGCTACACCTTC	CASSYGANYGYTF
TRBV6-5	few	-	TRBJ1-3	TGTGCCAGCAGTTACTCGAGCGGCTCTGGAAACACCATATATTTT	CASSYSSGSGNTIYF
TRBV4-1	few	-	TRBJ1-1	TGCGCCAGCAGCCAAGCCGGACAGACCATCAGGGCTGAAGCTTTCTTT	CASSQAGQTIRAEAFF
TRBV18	-	-	TRBJ2-5	TGTGCCAGCTCAACCCAACAGGGAGGGGAGACCCAGTACTTC	CASSTQQGGETQYF
TRBV2	few	-	TRBJ2-1	TGTGCCAGCAGTACAAGCGGGCCTTCCTACAATGAGCAGTTCTTC	CASSTSGPSYNEQFF
TRBV7-3	few	TRBD2	TRBJ2-1	TGTGCCAGCAGCGTTTCTAGCGGGGGTGAGCAGTTCTTC	CASSVSSGGEQFF
TRBV4-3	few	-	TRBJ1-2	TGCGCCAGCAGCCAAGGTGTCAGGGTGGACTATGGCTACACCTTC	CASSQGVRVDYGYTF
TRBV9	few	-	TRBJ2-7	TGTGCCAGCAGCGGAGGAATTGGTTCAGGGAACTCCTACGAGCAGTACTTC	CASSGGIGSGNSYEQYF
TRBV7-6	-	TRBD1	TRBJ2-3	TGTGCCAGCAGCTTAGTGGTGACAGGGGGAACAGATACGCAGTATTTT	CASSLVVTGGTDTQYF
TRBV19	-	TRBD2	TRBJ2-1	TGTGCCAGTAGTCCCGCGGGCGCGGGGGAACTATACTCCTACAATGAGCAGTTCTTC	CASSPAGAGELYSYNEQFF
TRBV6-5	few	-	TRBJ1-1	TGTGCCACCATAAGGGGGAACACTGAAGCTTTCTTT	CATIRGNTEAFF
TRBV7-2	-	-	TRBJ2-7	TGTGCCAGCAGCTTAGCGGGGGCCTACGAGCAGTACTTC	CASSLAGAYEQYF
TRBV18	-	TRBD1	TRBJ1-5	TGTGCCAGCTCAACGGACAGGTTTCAGCCCCAGCATTTT	CASSTDRFQPQHF
TRBV11-2	few	TRBD2	TRBJ2-2	TGTGCCAGCAGCCGAACTAGCGGGGGGGCCGGGGAGCTGTTTTTT	CASSRTSGGAGELFF
TRBV27	few	-	TRBJ1-5	TGTGCCAGCAGTCGAACCGGCGGGTACCAGCCCCAGCATTTT	CASSRTGGYQPQHF
TRBV4-2	-	-	TRBJ2-7	TGTGCCAGCAGCCAAGGGGCAGCCTCCTACGAGCAGTACTTC	CASSQGAASYEQYF
TRBV29-1	few	-	TRBJ1-1	TGCAGCGTTGAGCGGCGGGGAGGTCGCACTGAAGCTTTCTTT	CSVERRGGRTEAFF